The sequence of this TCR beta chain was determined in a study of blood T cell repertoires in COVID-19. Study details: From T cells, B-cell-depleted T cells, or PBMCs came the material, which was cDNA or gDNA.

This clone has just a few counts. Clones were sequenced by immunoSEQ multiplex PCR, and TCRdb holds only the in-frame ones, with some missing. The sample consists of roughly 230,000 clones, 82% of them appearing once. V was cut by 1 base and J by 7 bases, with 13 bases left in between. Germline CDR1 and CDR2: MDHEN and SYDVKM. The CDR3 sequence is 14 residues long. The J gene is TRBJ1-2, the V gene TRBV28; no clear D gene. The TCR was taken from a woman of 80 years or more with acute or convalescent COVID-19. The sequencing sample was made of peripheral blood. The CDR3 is CASSLSTALGGYTF. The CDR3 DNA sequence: TGTGCCAGCAGTTTATCCACAGCCCTGGGTGGCTACACCTTC.